This T cell receptor (beta chain) was found in a study of siplizumab effects on memory and regulatory T cells. Whole-study findings and limits: Siplizumab, the agent tested, significantly reduced alloreactive sequences traceable to unstimulated CD4+ memory cells. The apparent diversity of naive T cells exceeded that of memory cells, and naive T cells seemed to make a major contribution to the alloresponse. Roughly 75-95% of dividing CD4+ or CD8+ clones were without an attributable naive or memory phenotype. Poor capture below about 10^-5 frequency left most alloreactive clones unmapped to unstimulated subsets.

Measured with immunoSEQ multiplex PCR; TCRdb has only the in-frame clones, and not every one. This repertoire shows about 97,000 clones, about nine tenths found once; its top ten account for around 12%. CDR1 SGHDN and CDR2 FVKESK come from the germline V gene. Trimming cost V 3 bases and J 5 bases; bases outside gene matches: 8. The CDR3 loop spans 15 amino acids. In its sample, this clone was seen once. Its antigen is not identified. This TCR was recovered from a human donor in good health. The sample was non-Treg CD4+ T cells sorted from blood. This chain connects TRBV14 to TRBJ2-5; 8 nucleotides match TRBD2. CDR3 protein: CASSHLLGGRETQYF. CDR3 DNA sequence: TGTGCCAGCAGCCACTTACTTGGCGGGAGGGAGACCCAGTACTTC.